Listed below are T cell receptor beta chains from one sample, sequenced in a study of blood T cell repertoires in COVID-19. Libraries were prepared by immunoSEQ multiplex PCR; TCRdb keeps only in-frame clonotypes and omits some of them. The table lists 200,000 to 250,000 clones, 70% to 85% of them singletons, with about 3.4% in the top ten. The sequenced sample consisted of PBMCs or T cells enriched from blood (not recorded which). The origin of the receptors is a woman aged 55 to 70 who had recovered from COVID-19. The conserved cysteine and the conserved F or W are not part of the CDR3 here.

V gene	J gene	CDR3 protein
TRBV5-6	TRBJ1-5	ASSLAETGANQPQH
TRBV6-5	TRBJ1-2	ASSYAGQGATDYT
TRBV5-6	TRBJ2-3	ASTRVLGLATDTQY
TRBV6-5	TRBJ1-4	ASSGRGGNEKLF
TRBV19	TRBJ2-1	ASSIERGRSNEQF
TRBV19	TRBJ2-7	ASRQGARDEQY
TRBV7-2	TRBJ1-5	ASSFDRGSQPQH
TRBV19	TRBJ1-5	ASSRTQVSNQPQH
TRBV7-9	TRBJ1-3	ASTTNGQGLNTIY
TRBV3-1/TRBV3-2	TRBJ2-1	ASSPEEAGPYNEQF
TRBV6-5	TRBJ1-2	ASRLDRVYGYT
TRBV19	TRBJ1-5	ASSIGGISNQPQH
TRBV18	TRBJ1-5	ASSPRGLNQPQH
TRBV5-1	TRBJ1-2	ASSPGQGRYGYT
TRBV2	TRBJ2-3	ASTGADTQY
TRBV11-1	TRBJ2-7	ASSLILESEQY